This is a list of T cell receptor beta chains from one sample in a study of OX40 agonist ivuxolimab in advanced cancers. TCRdb's copy holds only in-frame clones and misses some; the assay was immunoSEQ multiplex PCR. The data contain some 59,000 clones, roughly 87% of them singletons. The sample in question was CD4+ or CD8+ T cells sorted from blood, obtained in a trial of the OX40 agonist ivuxolimab. The receptor set was obtained from an adult with an advanced solid tumor such as melanoma, head and neck, liver or kidney cancer. Each CDR3 is given with its conserved first and last residue. The D gene is left open where the match is weak. Part of the rows lack a size; the others show once, few, many or a class for expanded clones.

>TRBD2|TRBJ2-7|-|TRBV7-9
CASSLGGTSAYEQYF
TGTGCCAGCAGCTTAGGCGGGACTAGCGCCTACGAGCAGTACTTC
>TRBD2|TRBJ2-1|once|TRBV5-1
CASSSSGGITMKNEQFF
TGCGCCAGCAGCTCCAGCGGGGGAATAACGATGAAAAATGAGCAGTTCTTC
>-|TRBJ2-1|-|TRBV9
CASSAGLRDPHEQFF
TGTGCCAGCAGCGCCGGACTGCGAGACCCCCATGAGCAGTTCTTC
>-|TRBJ1-3|-|TRBV28
CATRKRASSGNTIYF
TGTGCCACCCGTAAGCGGGCCAGCTCTGGAAACACCATATATTTT
>-|TRBJ1-3|-|TRBV7-3
CASSSQRGPGNTIYF
TGTGCCAGCAGCTCCCAGCGGGGGCCCGGAAACACCATATATTTT
>-|TRBJ1-3|-|TRBV28
CASRSAGGPGNTIYF
TGTGCCAGCAGGTCCGCGGGGGGACCAGGAAACACCATATATTTT
>TRBD1|TRBJ1-2|once|TRBV5-6
CASSLGVTGNYGYTF
TGTGCCAGCAGCTTGGGGGTGACAGGGAACTATGGCTACACCTTC
>-|TRBJ1-5|-|TRBV6-1
CASRRPGEVQPQHF
TGTGCCAGCAGACGACCGGGGGAAGTTCAGCCCCAGCATTTT
>-|TRBJ1-1|-|TRBV28
CASNRFTGTRKAFF
TGTGCCAGCAATCGTTTCACAGGGACCAGGAAAGCTTTCTTT
>TRBD2|TRBJ2-1|-|TRBV4-1
CASSQDVGLAVLSYNEQFF
TGCGCCAGCAGCCAAGATGTGGGACTAGCGGTGTTGTCCTACAATGAGCAGTTCTTC
>TRBD1|TRBJ2-7|-|TRBV7-3
CASSSGARTGNRQYF
TGTGCCAGCAGCTCGGGGGCGCGGACAGGGAACCGGCAGTACTTC
>-|TRBJ1-5|-|TRBV7-2
CASSLGGFDQPQHF
TGTGCCAGCAGCTTAGGAGGGTTCGATCAGCCCCAGCATTTT
>-|TRBJ2-2|few|TRBV18
CASSPRQTGVRTGELFF
TGTGCCAGCTCACCGAGGCAGACGGGAGTGCGCACCGGGGAGCTGTTTTTT
>-|TRBJ2-2|-|TRBV19
CASSIPRAGSTGELFF
TGTGCCAGTAGTATACCCCGTGCGGGAAGCACCGGGGAGCTGTTTTTT
>-|TRBJ2-2|-|TRBV28
CASRTLSRELFF
TGTGCCAGCCGAACCCTTAGCAGGGAGCTGTTTTTT
>-|TRBJ2-7|-|TRBV6-6
CASSYIGDTLYEQYF
TGTGCCAGCAGTTACATCGGGGACACCCTTTACGAGCAGTACTTC
>TRBD1|TRBJ2-5|-|TRBV7-2
CASSFSPTGSKETQYF
TGTGCCAGCAGCTTTTCCCCGACAGGGAGTAAGGAGACCCAGTACTTC
>TRBD1|TRBJ2-5|-|TRBV7-9
CASSHPTGVIQETQYF
TGTGCCAGCAGTCACCCCACAGGGGTGATACAAGAGACCCAGTACTTC
>TRBD2|TRBJ2-5|once|TRBV7-3
CASSSKGRRLAGEETQYF
TGTGCCAGCAGCTCTAAAGGCCGAAGGCTAGCGGGGGAAGAGACCCAGTACTTC
>-|TRBJ2-5|-|TRBV5-6
CASSLLGTRAGETQYF
TGTGCCAGCAGCTTGTTGGGAACTCGAGCGGGTGAGACCCAGTACTTC
>TRBD2|TRBJ2-7|-|TRBV25-1
CASRGTSGRAYEQYF
TGTGCCAGCAGGGGTACTAGCGGGAGGGCCTACGAGCAGTACTTC
>-|TRBJ2-7|-|TRBV28
CASSLASRGTSYEQYF
TGTGCCAGCAGTTTAGCGTCTCGCGGCACCTCCTACGAGCAGTACTTC
>-|TRBJ1-1|-|TRBV29-1
CSVAEHGTEAFF
TGCAGCGTTGCAGAGCATGGCACTGAAGCTTTCTTT
>-|TRBJ1-1|-|TRBV11-1
CASSFGVSLMNTEAFF
TGTGCCAGCAGCTTTGGGGTCAGCCTCATGAACACTGAAGCTTTCTTT
>-|TRBJ1-2|few|TRBV25-1
CASSESDGYTF
TGTGCCAGCAGTGAATCTGATGGCTACACCTTC
>TRBD1|TRBJ1-4|-|TRBV6-5
CASSYLNRGWNEKLFF
TGTGCCAGCAGTTACTTGAACAGGGGATGGAATGAAAAACTGTTTTTT
>TRBD2|TRBJ2-1|-|TRBV7-9
CASSRLAGVGEQFF
TGTGCCAGCAGCAGACTAGCGGGAGTGGGTGAGCAGTTCTTC
>-|TRBJ2-4|-|TRBV18
CASSPLARWKNIQYF
TGTGCCAGCTCACCCCTCGCCCGGTGGAAAAACATTCAGTACTTC
>-|TRBJ2-1|once|TRBV20-1
CSPLSNEQFF
TGCAGTCCACTGTCCAATGAGCAGTTCTTC
>TRBD2|TRBJ2-7|-|TRBV13
CASSYLAGDIYEQYF
TGTGCCAGCAGCTACCTAGCGGGAGATATCTACGAGCAGTACTTC
>TRBD1|TRBJ1-6|-|TRBV18
CASSRSGTGVFSDNSPLHF
TGTGCCAGCTCGCGATCCGGGACAGGAGTATTCAGCGATAATTCACCCCTCCACTTT
>-|TRBJ2-7|-|TRBV11-3
CASSPTGTQDYEQYF
TGTGCCAGCAGCCCCACTGGGACACAGGACTACGAGCAGTACTTC
>-|TRBJ2-1|-|TRBV30
CASDTYNEQFF
TGTGCCTCGGACACCTACAATGAGCAGTTCTTC
>-|TRBJ2-7|medium-sized|TRBV11-2
CASSLDPLEQYF
TGTGCCAGCAGCTTAGATCCCCTTGAGCAGTACTTC
>-|TRBJ1-2|few|TRBV10-3
CAISEDRDTYGYTF
TGTGCCATCAGTGAGGACCGGGACACATATGGCTACACCTTC
>TRBD2|TRBJ2-2|-|TRBV6-6
CASSEGTSGSGELFF
TGTGCCAGCAGTGAGGGGACTAGCGGGAGCGGGGAGCTGTTTTTT
>-|TRBJ1-1|-|TRBV4-2
CASSPNQVGNPTEAFF
TGTGCCAGCAGCCCAAATCAAGTCGGCAACCCCACTGAAGCTTTCTTT
>-|TRBJ1-3|-|TRBV6-5
CASSFLPAGNTIYF
TGTGCCAGCAGCTTCCTCCCAGCTGGAAACACCATATATTTT
>TRBD2|TRBJ2-7|once|TRBV28
CASSLSGSLSYEQYF
TGTGCCAGCAGTTTAAGCGGGAGTCTCTCCTACGAGCAGTACTTC
>-|TRBJ1-5|-|TRBV15
CATSRDVGANQPQHF
TGTGCCACCAGCAGAGATGTGGGGGCCAATCAGCCCCAGCATTTT
>-|TRBJ1-2|-|TRBV7-5
CASSEKGSYGYTF
TGTGCCAGCAGCGAGAAGGGTAGCTATGGCTACACCTTC
>-|TRBJ1-2|-|TRBV21-1
CASSSWDNGYTF
TGTGCCAGCAGCAGTTGGGACAATGGCTACACCTTC
>TRBD1|TRBJ2-5|few|TRBV2
CASTAQQGMETQYF
TGTGCCAGCACCGCCCAACAGGGGATGGAGACCCAGTACTTC
>-|TRBJ2-7|few|TRBV19
CASSEPYEQYF
TGTGCCAGTAGTGAGCCCTACGAGCAGTACTTC
>-|TRBJ2-7|-|TRBV7-6
CASSLFEQGISYEQYF
TGTGCCAGCAGCTTATTCGAGCAGGGGATCTCCTACGAGCAGTACTTC
>-|TRBJ2-7|-|TRBV30
CAWSPSYEQYF
TGTGCCTGGAGTCCCAGTTACGAGCAGTACTTC